Presented here are 7 T cell receptor beta chains from one specimen sequenced in a study of low-dose radiotherapy and immunotherapy resistance in tumors. Time point meaning: after trial treatment. Treatment described: LDRT plus nivolumab, ipilimumab, low-dose cyclophosphamide and aspirin (RACIN trial). Both TCRalpha and TCRbeta chains were reverse transcribed with V-gene-specific primers. TCR amplification involved about 20 PCR cycles with a constant-region primer and V-primer adapter. MiXCR, run by TCRdb on the reads, gives a single entry per CDR3 protein. The sample includes approximately 100,000 distinct CDR3 sequences, less than 25% of them seen just once. Sequencing was performed on PBMCs, taken after low-dose radiotherapy plus immunotherapy. These receptors came from a male donor with prostate cancer.

The sample holds many counts of this clonotype. The rearrangement uses TRBV28 and TRBJ2-1; 9 bases match TRBD2. V lost 5 bases and J lost 6; bases outside the gene matches: 8. Looked up from germline, CDR1 is MDHEN and CDR2 is SYDVKM. The CDR3 sequence is 15 residues long. CDR3 residues: CASSPRGGPINEQFF. In DNA form, the CDR3 reads TGTGCCAGCAGTCCGCGGGGGGGGCCTATCAATGAGCAGTTCTTC.

This clonotype has a count of ten or more. The V gene is TRBV12-3 or TRBV12-4, the J gene TRBJ2-4; perhaps D is TRBD1 or TRBD2 (6 bases each). Trimming shortened V by 3 bases and J by 14 bases, and 14 bases separated the two germline ends. This CDR3 has 12 residues. This CDR3 reads CASSFPGGDKYF. The CDR3 bases are TGTGCCAGCAGTTTTCCCGGGGGCGACAAGTACTTC.

This clonotype was seen at least ten times. The chain links TRBV7-2 to TRBJ2-5; no clear D. Trimming took 6 bases from V and 2 from J, leaving 13 bases between them. Germline V gives CDR1 SGHTA, CDR2 FQGNSA. This CDR3 is built from 14 residues. CDR3 nucleotides: TGTGCCAGCAGAAAACCGGGCTCTCAAGAGACCCAGTACTTC. Its protein is CASRKPGSQETQYF. The variable domain in full, completed from reference TRBV7-2 and TRBJ2-5, reads GAGVSQSPSNKVTEKGKDVELRCDPISGHTALYWYRQSLGQGLEFLIYFQGNSAPDKSGLPSDRFSAERTGGSVSTLTIQRTQQEDSAVYLCASRKPGSQETQYFGPGTRLLVL.

Concerning this clonotype itself: The limits of the CDR3 on the DNA are not certain, so only TCRdb's listed CDR3 is given. The rearrangement joins TRBV4-1 to TRBJ2-2; the tabulated D call, TRBD1, remains unverified against the DNA. The CDR3 is 17 amino acids long, termini counted. Germline-derived CDR1 and CDR2 are MGHRA and YSYEKL. CDR3 sequence: CASSQEGGNTGELFFFF.

This clonotype was counted many times. The V gene is TRBV5-4, the J gene TRBJ2-2; 7 bases align to TRBD2. Germline values: CDR1 SGHNT, CDR2 YYREEE (reference sequence). V gave up 4 bases and J gave up 1 base; unmatched junction bases: 4. This CDR3 is built from 15 residues. This CDR3 reads CASSPGGQNTGELFF. The CDR3 bases are TGTGCCAGCAGCCCGGGGGGTCAGAACACCGGGGAGCTGTTTTTT.

This clonotype was seen repeatedly, ten times or more. The chain couples TRBV14 to TRBJ1-1; tentatively, D is TRBD1 (6 bases). V lost 3 bases to trimming and J lost 3 bases, with 23 bases between them. CDR1 SGHDN and CDR2 FVKESK come from the germline V gene. The length of the CDR3 is 18 residues. CDR3 nucleotides: TGTGCCAGCAGCCATCGAATTACGGGGACCCGGGGGCACACTGAAGCTTTCTTT. As protein: CASSHRITGTRGHTEAFF.

This clonotype was found many times. The V call is TRBV7-2, the J call TRBJ1-6; D perhaps matches TRBD1 (5 bases). The CDR3 spans 17 residues. The germline V and J ends were trimmed by 2 bases and 3 bases, with 14 bases remaining between them. Germline V gives CDR1 SGHTA, CDR2 FQGNSA. CDR3 loop: CASSLLGAGNYNSPLHF. In nucleotides, the CDR3 is TGTGCCAGCAGCTTATTAGGAGCAGGGAACTATAATTCACCCCTCCACTTT.